The 5 T cell receptor beta chains below were found in one sample sequenced in a study of T cell repertoires in cytomegalovirus infection. A single record per CDR3 protein comes from TCRdb applying MiXCR to the reads. Of some 38,000 distinct CDR3 sequences in the sample, roughly half were seen once. No antigens are known for them. The sequenced sample was CD8+ T cells from cultured PBMCs, obtained from culture after CMV antigen stimulation. The receptors were sampled from a human donor in good health (CMV status not recorded). Some clones in this sample may be carry-over from other donors' samples.

V and J are TRBV12-3 or TRBV12-4 and TRBJ2-1; D gene unclear. This CDR3 is 13 amino acids long. V was shortened by 1 base and J by 4 bases, with 5 bases between the two germline ends. CDR3 amino acids: CASSLGQYNEQFF. CDR3 in DNA: TGTGCCAGCAGTTTAGGGCAGTACAATGAGCAGTTCTTC.

V usage is TRBV7-6 and J usage is TRBJ2-1; TRBD1 is a possible D gene (5 bases). CDR1 is SGHVS and CDR2 is FNYEAQ in the germline V gene. This CDR3 has 17 residues. The V end lost 4 bases, the J end lost 8 bases, and 24 bases lay between the germline ends. This CDR3 reads CASSSSALGPRPDEQFF. The CDR3 coding sequence is TGTGCCAGCAGCTCTTCCGCTTTGGGGCCGCGGCCCGATGAGCAGTTCTTC.

This clonotype was seen just once. The V and J genes are TRBV28 and TRBJ1-2; D is possibly TRBD1 (6 bases). CDR1 is MDHEN, CDR2 SYDVKM, per germline. Trimming took off 2 bases at V and 3 bases at J, with 19 bases between the two ends. The length of the CDR3 is 17 residues. The CDR3 spells CASSLRDRKGGDYGYTF. DNA for the CDR3: TGTGCCAGCAGTTTACGAGACCGTAAAGGGGGTGACTATGGCTACACCTTC.

The genes are TRBV6-1 and TRBJ2-5; TRBD2 aligns across 13 bases. This CDR3 is 18 amino acids long. Germline V gene data show CDR1 as MNHNS and CDR2 as SASEGT. The V gene end was trimmed by 1 base and the J gene end by 3 bases; junction bases not matched to a gene: 8. The CDR3 reads CASSEGTSGRALEETQYF. CDR3 in DNA: TGTGCCAGCAGTGAAGGAACTAGCGGGAGGGCTTTGGAAGAGACCCAGTACTTC.

V and J are TRBV12-3 or TRBV12-4 and TRBJ2-3; TRBD2 aligns across 7 bases. This CDR3 region has 14 residues. V dropped 4 bases and J dropped 5; count of bases not matched to a gene: 6. CDR3 in amino acids: CASSYSGAEDTQYF. CDR3 nucleotide sequence: TGTGCCAGCAGTTACAGCGGGGCAGAAGATACGCAGTATTTT.